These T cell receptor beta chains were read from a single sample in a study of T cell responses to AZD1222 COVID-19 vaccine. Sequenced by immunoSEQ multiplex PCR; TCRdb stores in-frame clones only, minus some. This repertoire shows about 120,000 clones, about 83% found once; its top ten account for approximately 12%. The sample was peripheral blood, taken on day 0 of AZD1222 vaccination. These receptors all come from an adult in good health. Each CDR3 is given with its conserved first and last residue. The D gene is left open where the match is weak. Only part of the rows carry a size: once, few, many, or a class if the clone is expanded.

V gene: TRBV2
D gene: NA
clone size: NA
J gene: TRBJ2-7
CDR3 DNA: TGTGCCAGCAGAAATAGCGGAGGCTCCTACGAGCAGTACTTC
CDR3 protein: CASRNSGGSYEQYF

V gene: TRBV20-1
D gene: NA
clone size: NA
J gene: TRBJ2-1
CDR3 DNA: TGCAGTGCTGGCCAATACAATGAGCAGTTCTTC
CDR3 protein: CSAGQYNEQFF

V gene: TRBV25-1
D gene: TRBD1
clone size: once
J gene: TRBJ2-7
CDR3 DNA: TGTGCCAGCAGTGATTCAGGGGACAGGGGGCGGGAGCAGTACTTC
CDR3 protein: CASSDSGDRGREQYF

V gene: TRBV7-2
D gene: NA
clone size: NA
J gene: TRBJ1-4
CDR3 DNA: TGTGCCAGCAGCTTAGGTTGGGCCGCTAATGAAAAACTGTTTTTT
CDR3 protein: CASSLGWAANEKLFF

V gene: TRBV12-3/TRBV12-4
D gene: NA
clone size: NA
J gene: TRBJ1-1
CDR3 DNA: TGTGCCAGCTGGATAAGGAGCAACACTGAAGCTTTCTTT
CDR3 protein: CASWIRSNTEAFF

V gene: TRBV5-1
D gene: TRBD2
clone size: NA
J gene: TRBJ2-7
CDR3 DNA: TGCGCCAGCAGTGGACTAGCGGGAGGTAACGAGCAGTACTTC
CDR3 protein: CASSGLAGGNEQYF

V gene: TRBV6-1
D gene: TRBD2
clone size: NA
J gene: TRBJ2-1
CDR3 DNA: TGTGCCAGCAGTGTTAGGACTAGGGTGCCTTACAATGAGCAGTTCTTC
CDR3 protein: CASSVRTRVPYNEQFF

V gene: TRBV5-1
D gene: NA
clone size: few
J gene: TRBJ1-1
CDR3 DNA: TGCGCCAGCAGCTTGGCGCCGGGGAACACTGAAGCTTTCTTT
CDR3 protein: CASSLAPGNTEAFF

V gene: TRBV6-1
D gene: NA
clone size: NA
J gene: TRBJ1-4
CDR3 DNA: TGTGCCAGCAGTGAACTCGGGGTAAATGAAAAACTGTTTTTT
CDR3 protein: CASSELGVNEKLFF

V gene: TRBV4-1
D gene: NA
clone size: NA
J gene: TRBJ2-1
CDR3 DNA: TGCGCCAGCAGCCAGGGAATAGGGTCCTACAATGAGCAGTTCTTC
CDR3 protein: CASSQGIGSYNEQFF

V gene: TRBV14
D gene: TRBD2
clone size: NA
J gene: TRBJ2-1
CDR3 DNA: TGTGCCAGCAGCCCGGAAGCTAGCGGGAGGGCCCTTTACAATGAGCAGTTCTTC
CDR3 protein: CASSPEASGRALYNEQFF

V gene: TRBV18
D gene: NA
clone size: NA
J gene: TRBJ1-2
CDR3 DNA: TGTGCCAGCTCACAGGGCCCCCGGCAGGGCTACACCTTC
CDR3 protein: CASSQGPRQGYTF

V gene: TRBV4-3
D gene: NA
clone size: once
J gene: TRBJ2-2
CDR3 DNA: TGCGCCAGCAGCCAAGGAGGTCGTCTACTAAACACCGGGGAGCTGTTTTTT
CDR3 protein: CASSQGGRLLNTGELFF

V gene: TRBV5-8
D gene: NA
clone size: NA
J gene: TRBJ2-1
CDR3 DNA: TGTGCCAGCAGCCCTTTACAGGGTGACAATGAGCAGTTCTTC
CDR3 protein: CASSPLQGDNEQFF

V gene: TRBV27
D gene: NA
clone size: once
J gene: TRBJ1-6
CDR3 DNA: TGTGCCGGCAGCCCACGACTGGGTTCACCCCTCCACTTT
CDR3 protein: CAGSPRLGSPLHF

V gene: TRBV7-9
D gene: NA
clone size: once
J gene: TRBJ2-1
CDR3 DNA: TGTGCCAGCAGCTTAATATCCCCTAGGCGCAATGAGCAGTTCTTC
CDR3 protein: CASSLISPRRNEQFF

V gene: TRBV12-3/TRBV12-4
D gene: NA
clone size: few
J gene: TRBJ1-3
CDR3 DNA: TGTGCCAGCCGAGGGTATTCTGGAAACACCATATATTTT
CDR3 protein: CASRGYSGNTIYF

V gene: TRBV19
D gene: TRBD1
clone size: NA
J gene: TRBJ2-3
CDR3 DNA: TGTGCCAGTAGTATCCGGGGACAGGTCGGTAATACGCAGTATTTT
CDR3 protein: CASSIRGQVGNTQYF

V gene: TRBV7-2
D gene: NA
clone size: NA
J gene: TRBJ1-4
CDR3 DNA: TGTGCCAGCAGCTACCGGAGGGGCCTAAATGAAAAACTGTTTTTT
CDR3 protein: CASSYRRGLNEKLFF

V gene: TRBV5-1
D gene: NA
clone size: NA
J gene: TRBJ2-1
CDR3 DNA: TGCGCCAGCAGCTTGGGCCCCTCGGGACTCCGTTACAATGAGCAGTTCTTC
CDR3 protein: CASSLGPSGLRYNEQFF

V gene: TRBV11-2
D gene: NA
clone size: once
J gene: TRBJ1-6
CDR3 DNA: TGTGCCAGCAGCAAAATCGGGGGGTTGGGGTCACCCCTCCACTTT
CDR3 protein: CASSKIGGLGSPLHF

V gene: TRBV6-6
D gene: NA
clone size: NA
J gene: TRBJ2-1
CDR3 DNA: TGTGCCAGCATTAGGGACGGGGCGGACAATGAGCAGTTCTTC
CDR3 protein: CASIRDGADNEQFF

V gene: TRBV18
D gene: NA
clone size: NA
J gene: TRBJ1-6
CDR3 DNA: TGTGCCAGCTCAACCGGGAGTAGCTCCTATAATTCACCCCTCCACTTT
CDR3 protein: CASSTGSSSYNSPLHF

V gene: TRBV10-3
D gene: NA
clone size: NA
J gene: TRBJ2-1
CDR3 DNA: TGTGCCATCAGTGCGGGACTCATGGGGGTCGGGAATGAGCAGTTCTTC
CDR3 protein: CAISAGLMGVGNEQFF

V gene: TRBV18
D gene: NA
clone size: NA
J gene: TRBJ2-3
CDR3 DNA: TGTGCCAGCTCACCTAGGGGGAAACGGACAGATACGCAGTATTTT
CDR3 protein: CASSPRGKRTDTQYF

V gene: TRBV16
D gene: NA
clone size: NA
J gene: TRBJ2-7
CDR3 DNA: TGTGCCAGTCGGCGGGGCCCCGGGGAGCAGTACTTC
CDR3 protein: CASRRGPGEQYF

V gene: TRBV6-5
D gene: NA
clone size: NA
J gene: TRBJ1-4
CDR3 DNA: TGTGCCAGCAGTTACACGGGGGTCCCTAATGAAAAACTGTTTTTT
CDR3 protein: CASSYTGVPNEKLFF

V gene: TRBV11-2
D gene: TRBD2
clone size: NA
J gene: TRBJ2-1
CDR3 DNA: TGTGCCAGCAGCTTAGGTGGGACTAGCGGGGGGGTAGAGTTCTTC
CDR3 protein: CASSLGGTSGGVEFF

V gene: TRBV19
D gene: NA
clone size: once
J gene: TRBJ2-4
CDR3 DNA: TGTGCCAGTAGTCCCTCTGCGGGGCGTGCCAAAAACATTCAGTACTTC
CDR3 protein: CASSPSAGRAKNIQYF

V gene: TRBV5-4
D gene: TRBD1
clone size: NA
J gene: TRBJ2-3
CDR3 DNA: TGTGCCAGCAGCTTGGGCTGGACAGGGTCAGATACGCAGTATTTT
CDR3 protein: CASSLGWTGSDTQYF

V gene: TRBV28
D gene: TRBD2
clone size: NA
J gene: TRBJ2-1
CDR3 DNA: TGTGCCAGCGTAACTAGCGGGACGGCCAATGAGCAGTTCTTC
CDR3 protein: CASVTSGTANEQFF

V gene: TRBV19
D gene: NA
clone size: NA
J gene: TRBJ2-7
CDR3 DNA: TGTGCCAGTAGTTGGGCGGGATACGACTACGAGCAGTACTTC
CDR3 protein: CASSWAGYDYEQYF

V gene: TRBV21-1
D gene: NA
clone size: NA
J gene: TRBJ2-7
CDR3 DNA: TGTGCCAGCAGCCAACGGACTAGCTCTGCGGGGGAGCAGTACTTC
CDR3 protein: CASSQRTSSAGEQYF

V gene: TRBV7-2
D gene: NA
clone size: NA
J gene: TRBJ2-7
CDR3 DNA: TGTGCCAGCAGCTTAGGGCGGGGTGCCTACGAGCAGTACTTC
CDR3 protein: CASSLGRGAYEQYF

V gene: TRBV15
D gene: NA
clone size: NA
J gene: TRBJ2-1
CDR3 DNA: TGTGCCACCAGCAGAGATGCGGGGGCTAGCTCCTACAATGAGCAGTTCTTC
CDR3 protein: CATSRDAGASSYNEQFF

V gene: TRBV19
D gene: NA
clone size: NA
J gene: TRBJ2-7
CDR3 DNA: TGTGCCAGTAGTATAGCCGCCAGGGCCGAGCAGTACTTC
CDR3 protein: CASSIAARAEQYF

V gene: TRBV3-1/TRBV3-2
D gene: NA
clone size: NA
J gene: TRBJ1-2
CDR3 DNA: TGTGCCAGCAGTCAACTATACAAAACAAACAACTATGGCTACACCTTC
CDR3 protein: CASSQLYKTNNYGYTF

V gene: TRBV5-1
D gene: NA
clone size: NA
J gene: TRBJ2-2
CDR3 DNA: TGCGCCAGCGCGGAGGGCGGGAACACCGGGGAGCTGTTTTTT
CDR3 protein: CASAEGGNTGELFF

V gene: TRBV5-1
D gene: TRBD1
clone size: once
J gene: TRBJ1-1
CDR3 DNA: TGCGCCAGCAGTTATACAGGGGGGAACACTGAAGCTTTCTTT
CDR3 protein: CASSYTGGNTEAFF

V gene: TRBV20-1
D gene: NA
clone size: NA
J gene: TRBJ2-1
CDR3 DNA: TGCAGCATACTCACGCAGCCTGAGCAGTTCTTC
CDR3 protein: CSILTQPEQFF

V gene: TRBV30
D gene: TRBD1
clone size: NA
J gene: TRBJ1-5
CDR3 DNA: TGTGCCTGGTCCCGGGACAGGGTTAATCAGCCCCAGCATTTT
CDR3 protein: CAWSRDRVNQPQHF